The rows below give T cell receptor beta chains drawn from one sample of a study of T cell clones after liver transplantation. Libraries were prepared by immunoSEQ multiplex PCR; TCRdb keeps only in-frame clonotypes and omits some of them. Here the sample spans around 75,000 clones, around four fifths being singletons. The sample in question was CD4+ T cells from blood, obtained less than 50 months after liver transplant. These receptors all stem from a human patient who received a liver transplant. Some T cells may have originated in the graft donor. Each CDR3 is given with its conserved first and last residue. Each record gives: V gene, J gene, D gene, clone size, CDR3 protein, CDR3 DNA. A D gene is named only where the DNA matches it firmly. A row's size may be missing; if present it is once, few, many or a size class.

TRBV30	TRBJ1-5	-	-	CAWAGLNSNQPQHF	TGTGCCTGGGCGGGTCTCAATAGCAATCAGCCCCAGCATTTT
TRBV2	TRBJ2-1	-	-	CASSERRSGLAINNEQFF	TGTGCCAGCAGTGAACGGAGGAGTGGGCTAGCGATAAACAATGAGCAGTTCTTC
TRBV19	TRBJ1-1	-	few	CASSLSSTEAFF	TGTGCCAGTAGTTTGTCAAGCACTGAAGCTTTCTTT
TRBV4-3	TRBJ2-7	-	-	CASSQDLVGGGGSYEQYF	TGCGCCAGCAGCCAAGATCTAGTGGGGGGTGGTGGCTCCTACGAGCAGTACTTC
TRBV11-1	TRBJ2-5	TRBD2	-	CASSLSGGAQETQYF	TGTGCCAGCAGCCTAAGCGGGGGGGCTCAAGAGACCCAGTACTTC
TRBV18	TRBJ2-7	-	-	CASSLTGTNEQYF	TGTGCCAGCTCACTCACAGGAACCAACGAGCAGTACTTC
TRBV5-5	TRBJ1-3	TRBD1	-	CASSSKGTVSGNTIYF	TGTGCCAGCAGCTCGAAAGGGACAGTCTCTGGAAACACCATATATTTT
TRBV5-1	TRBJ1-2	-	-	CASSLGGDNYGYTF	TGCGCCAGCAGCTTGGGTGGGGATAACTATGGCTACACCTTC
TRBV7-2	TRBJ1-1	-	-	CASSLNRRTEAFF	TGTGCCAGCAGCTTAAACAGGCGGACTGAAGCTTTCTTT
TRBV19	TRBJ1-3	-	-	CASTPRQSGNTIYF	TGTGCCAGTACCCCCAGACAGTCTGGAAACACCATATATTTT
TRBV18	TRBJ1-4	-	-	CASSPILEQTEKLFF	TGTGCCAGCTCACCAATCCTGGAACAGACTGAAAAACTGTTTTTT
TRBV10-3	TRBJ2-5	-	-	CAISEARGAGETQYF	TGTGCCATCAGTGAGGCCCGGGGGGCTGGGGAGACCCAGTACTTC
TRBV6-4	TRBJ1-1	TRBD1	few	CASSAQGENTEAFF	TGTGCCAGCAGTGCACAGGGGGAGAACACTGAAGCTTTCTTT
TRBV10-3	TRBJ2-1	-	-	CAISAGATEQFF	TGTGCCATCAGTGCGGGGGCCACCGAGCAGTTCTTC
TRBV7-3	TRBJ2-5	TRBD2	-	CASSVSGRLETQYF	TGTGCCAGCAGCGTGAGCGGGAGGCTAGAGACCCAGTACTTC
TRBV7-9	TRBJ2-3	-	-	CASSLEGRGADTQYF	TGTGCCAGCAGCTTAGAGGGCCGAGGGGCAGATACGCAGTATTTT
TRBV11-2	TRBJ2-5	-	-	CASSLRRREETQYF	TGTGCCAGCAGCTTGCGACGCAGAGAAGAGACCCAGTACTTC
TRBV29-1	TRBJ1-4	TRBD1	-	CSVEQGAQSNEKLFF	TGCAGCGTTGAACAGGGGGCACAGTCTAATGAAAAACTGTTTTTT
TRBV7-2	TRBJ1-2	-	-	CASSPGPNYGYTF	TGTGCCAGCAGCCCAGGGCCTAACTATGGCTACACCTTC
TRBV25-1	TRBJ1-2	TRBD1	few	CASRPGGVRYGYTF	TGTGCCAGCAGACCAGGGGGCGTTCGGTATGGCTACACCTTC
TRBV4-3	TRBJ2-6	-	-	CASSQDKGDGSGANVLTF	TGCGCCAGCAGCCAAGATAAAGGCGACGGATCGGGGGCCAACGTCCTGACTTTC
TRBV12-5	TRBJ1-1	TRBD1	-	CASGRGQGDTEAFF	TGTGCTAGTGGCCGCGGACAGGGGGACACTGAAGCTTTCTTT
TRBV18	TRBJ2-7	TRBD1	-	CASSLSGTGSHEQYF	TGTGCCAGCTCACTGTCCGGGACAGGGAGCCACGAGCAGTACTTC
TRBV2	TRBJ1-2	-	once	CASSVEGRLVGGYTF	TGTGCCAGCAGTGTCGAGGGGCGATTGGTAGGAGGCTACACCTTC
TRBV28	TRBJ1-1	-	-	CASWTLNTEAFF	TGTGCCAGCTGGACACTGAACACTGAAGCTTTCTTT
TRBV15	TRBJ1-3	-	-	CATSRDMDSGNTIYF	TGTGCCACCAGCAGAGACATGGACTCTGGAAACACCATATATTTT
TRBV5-5	TRBJ1-1	TRBD1	-	CASSHDRENTEAFF	TGTGCCAGCAGCCATGACAGGGAGAACACTGAAGCTTTCTTT
TRBV7-3	TRBJ2-3	-	-	CASSPQGSTDTQYF	TGTGCCAGCAGCCCGCAAGGGAGCACAGATACGCAGTATTTT
TRBV5-6	TRBJ1-1	-	few	CASSFESRGNTEAFF	TGTGCCAGCAGCTTTGAAAGCCGGGGGAACACTGAAGCTTTCTTT
TRBV7-9	TRBJ2-3	TRBD1	few	CASSRRDRGTDTQYF	TGTGCCAGCAGCCGACGGGACAGGGGCACAGATACGCAGTATTTT
TRBV5-6	TRBJ2-3	TRBD2	-	CASSLTSGYTDTQYF	TGTGCCAGCAGCTTGACTAGCGGCTACACAGATACGCAGTATTTT
TRBV19	TRBJ1-5	-	-	CASSIATLNQPQHF	TGTGCCAGTAGTATCGCGACCCTTAATCAGCCCCAGCATTTT
TRBV5-6	TRBJ2-5	TRBD1	-	CASSFGQGATETQYF	TGTGCCAGCAGCTTCGGACAGGGGGCAACAGAGACCCAGTACTTC
TRBV27	TRBJ2-6	TRBD1	-	CASSWQGVSGANVLTF	TGTGCCAGCAGTTGGCAGGGGGTCTCTGGGGCCAACGTCCTGACTTTC
TRBV25-1	TRBJ1-6	-	-	CASTAGNNSPLHF	TGTGCCAGCACCGCAGGGAATAATTCACCCCTCCACTTT
TRBV7-2	TRBJ2-7	TRBD2	-	CASSLGTGGRYEQYF	TGTGCCAGCAGCTTAGGTACAGGCGGGAGGTACGAGCAGTACTTC
TRBV7-2	TRBJ2-3	-	-	CASSFGGAVRGTQYF	TGTGCCAGCAGCTTTGGAGGAGCTGTACGGGGTACGCAGTATTTT
TRBV6-5	TRBJ2-7	-	-	CASRGSYEQYF	TGTGCCAGTAGGGGGAGCTACGAGCAGTACTTC
TRBV2	TRBJ2-1	TRBD1	medium-sized	CASSAGQGSYNEQFF	TGTGCCAGCAGTGCGGGACAGGGATCCTACAATGAGCAGTTCTTC
TRBV11-2	TRBJ2-2	-	-	CASSLDNRRAGELFF	TGTGCCAGCAGCTTAGATAACCGGAGGGCCGGGGAGCTGTTTTTT
TRBV14	TRBJ1-1	-	-	CASSPRVEMNTEAFF	TGTGCCAGCAGCCCCCGGGTAGAAATGAACACTGAAGCTTTCTTT
TRBV5-4	TRBJ2-1	TRBD2	once	CASSPIAGLSYNEQFF	TGTGCCAGCAGTCCGATAGCGGGCCTCTCCTACAATGAGCAGTTCTTC
TRBV28	TRBJ2-5	TRBD1	-	CASSAPGQEETQYF	TGTGCCAGCAGCGCACCGGGACAGGAAGAGACCCAGTACTTC
TRBV12-5	TRBJ1-1	-	-	CASGVDRNTEAFF	TGTGCTAGTGGGGTCGACAGGAACACTGAAGCTTTCTTT
TRBV5-5	TRBJ1-4	TRBD1	-	CASSSLQGRNEKLFF	TGTGCCAGCAGCTCCCTACAGGGGAGGAATGAAAAACTGTTTTTT
TRBV7-9	TRBJ1-5	-	-	CASSNPYQPQHF	TGTGCCAGCAGCAACCCCTATCAGCCCCAGCATTTT
TRBV7-9	TRBJ1-5	-	-	CASSLGNQPQHF	TGTGCCAGCAGCTTAGGCAATCAGCCCCAGCATTTT
TRBV6-5	TRBJ1-2	TRBD1	once	CASSYLGQGYGYTF	TGTGCCAGCAGTTATCTCGGACAGGGGTATGGCTACACCTTC
TRBV7-9	TRBJ2-7	-	-	CASSSIAGLSYEQYF	TGTGCCAGCAGCTCGATCGCGGGACTCTCCTACGAGCAGTACTTC
TRBV7-9	TRBJ1-3	-	-	CASTGRSNSGNTIYF	TGTGCCAGTACCGGACGGTCTAACTCTGGAAACACCATATATTTT
TRBV19	TRBJ2-2	-	-	CASSNRDGYTGELFF	TGTGCCAGTAGTAACCGGGACGGATACACCGGGGAGCTGTTTTTT
TRBV28	TRBJ1-5	TRBD1	-	CASRQGRQPQHF	TGTGCCAGCAGACAGGGGCGGCAGCCCCAGCATTTT
TRBV7-6	TRBJ2-1	TRBD2	-	CASRPSTGLADFGSYNEQFF	TGTGCCAGCAGACCGAGTACCGGACTAGCGGATTTTGGGTCCTACAATGAGCAGTTCTTC
TRBV27	TRBJ1-1	-	few	CASRDPHTEAFF	TGTGCCAGCAGGGACCCCCACACTGAAGCTTTCTTT
TRBV27	TRBJ2-2	-	-	CASKIGTLNTGELFF	TGTGCCAGCAAGATCGGGACACTGAACACCGGGGAGCTGTTTTTT
TRBV19	TRBJ1-4	TRBD1	-	CASSTRQGTNEKLFF	TGTGCCAGTAGTACCCGACAGGGGACTAATGAAAAACTGTTTTTT